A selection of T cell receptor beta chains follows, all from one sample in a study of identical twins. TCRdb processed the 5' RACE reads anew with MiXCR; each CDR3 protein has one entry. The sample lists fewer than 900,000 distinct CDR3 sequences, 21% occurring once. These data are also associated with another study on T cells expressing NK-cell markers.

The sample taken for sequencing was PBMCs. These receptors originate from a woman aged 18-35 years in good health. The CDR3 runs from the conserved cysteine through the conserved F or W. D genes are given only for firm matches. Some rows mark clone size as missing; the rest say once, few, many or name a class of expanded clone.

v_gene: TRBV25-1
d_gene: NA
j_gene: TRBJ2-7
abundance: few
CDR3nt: TGTGCCAGCATGACGGCAGGGGGGTCCTACGAGCAGTACTTC
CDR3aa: CASMTAGGSYEQYF

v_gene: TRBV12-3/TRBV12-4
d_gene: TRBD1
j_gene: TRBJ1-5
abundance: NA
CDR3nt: TGTGCCAGCAGAGGCCGGACAGGGGTGGGGCAGCCCCAGCATTTT
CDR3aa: CASRGRTGVGQPQHF

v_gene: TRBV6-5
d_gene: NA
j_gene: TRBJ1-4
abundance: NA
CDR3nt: TGTGCCAGCAGTTATAGGGGGGGTAATGAAAAACTGTTTTTT
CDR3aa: CASSYRGGNEKLFF

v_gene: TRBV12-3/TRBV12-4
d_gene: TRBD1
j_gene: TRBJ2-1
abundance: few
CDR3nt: TGTGCCAGCACCCCGGGACAGGCGAACAATGAGCAGTTCTTC
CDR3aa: CASTPGQANNEQFF

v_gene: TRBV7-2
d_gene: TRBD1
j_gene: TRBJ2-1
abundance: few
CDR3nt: TGTGCCAGCAGCACACAGGGGGCCGATGAGCAGTTCTTC
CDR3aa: CASSTQGADEQFF

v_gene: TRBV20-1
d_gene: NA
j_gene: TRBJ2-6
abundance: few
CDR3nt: TGCAGTGCTTTTAGACTCAACGTCCTGACTTTC
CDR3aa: CSAFRLNVLTF

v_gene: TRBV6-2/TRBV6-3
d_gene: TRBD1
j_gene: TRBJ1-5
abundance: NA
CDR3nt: TGTGCCAGCAGTTACGGCGACAGGGCAGGCGATCAGCCCCAGCATTTT
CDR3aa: CASSYGDRAGDQPQHF

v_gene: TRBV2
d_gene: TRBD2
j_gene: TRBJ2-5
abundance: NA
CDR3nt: TGTGCCAGCATGGCGGGTAGCGGGTCCCAGTACTTC
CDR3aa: CASMAGSGSQYF

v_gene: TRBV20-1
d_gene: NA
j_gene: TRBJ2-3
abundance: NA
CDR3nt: TGCAGTGCACAGGACTCAAGGGCGGATACGCAGTATTTT
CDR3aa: CSAQDSRADTQYF

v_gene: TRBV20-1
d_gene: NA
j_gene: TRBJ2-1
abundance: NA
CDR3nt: TGCAGTGCTAGGGACCTTCTGCCGGGGTCCTCCTACAATGAGCAGTTCTTC
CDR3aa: CSARDLLPGSSYNEQFF

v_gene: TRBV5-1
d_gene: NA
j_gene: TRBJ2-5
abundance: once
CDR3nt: TGCGCCAGCGGTGGAGGAGACAGTTTGTGGGAGACCCAGTACTTC
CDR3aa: CASGGGDSLWETQYF

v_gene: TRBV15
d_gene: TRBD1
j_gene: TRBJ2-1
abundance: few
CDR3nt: TGTGCCACAAAAACAGGGGGACGGGGCGTTCTGAATGAGCAGTTCTTC
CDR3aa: CATKTGGRGVLNEQFF

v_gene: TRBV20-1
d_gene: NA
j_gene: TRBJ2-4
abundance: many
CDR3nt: TGCAGTGCTAGAGAGGCCCTAAGAGTCATTCAGTACTTC
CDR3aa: CSAREALRVIQYF

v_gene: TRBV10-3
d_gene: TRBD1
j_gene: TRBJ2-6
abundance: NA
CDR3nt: TGTGCCATCAGTTGGGACAGGGCCATCGGGGCCAACGTCCTGACTTTC
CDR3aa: CAISWDRAIGANVLTF

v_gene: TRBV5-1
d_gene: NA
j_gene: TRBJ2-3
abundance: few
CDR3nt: TGCGCCAGCAGCCCGGACAGCATCACAGATACGCAGTATTTT
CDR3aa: CASSPDSITDTQYF

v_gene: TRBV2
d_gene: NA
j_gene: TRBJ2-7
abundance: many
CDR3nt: TGTGCCAGCAGTCTCAAGCAGCGGTACGAGCAGTACTTC
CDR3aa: CASSLKQRYEQYF

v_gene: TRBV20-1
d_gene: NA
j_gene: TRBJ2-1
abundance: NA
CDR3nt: TGCAGTGCTATCTCTGGCATTCAGGCTACCTATGAGCAGTTCTTC
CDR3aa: CSAISGIQATYEQFF

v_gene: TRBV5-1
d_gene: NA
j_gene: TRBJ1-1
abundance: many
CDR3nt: TGCGCCAGCAGCTTGTTGGGGGACTCAAACACTGAAGCTTTCTTT
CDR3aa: CASSLLGDSNTEAFF

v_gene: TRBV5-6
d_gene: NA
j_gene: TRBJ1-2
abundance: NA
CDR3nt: TGTGCCAGCAGCTTGGAGGGCCACTATGGCTACACCTTC
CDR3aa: CASSLEGHYGYTF

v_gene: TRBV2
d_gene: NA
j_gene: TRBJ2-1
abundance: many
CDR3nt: TGTGCCAGCAGTGTGGAAACCACTGGCCACAATGAGCAGTTCTTC
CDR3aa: CASSVETTGHNEQFF

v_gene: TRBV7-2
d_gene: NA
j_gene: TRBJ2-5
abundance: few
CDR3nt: TGTGCCAGCAGTTGGACGGCCGAGACCCAGTACTTC
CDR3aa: CASSWTAETQYF

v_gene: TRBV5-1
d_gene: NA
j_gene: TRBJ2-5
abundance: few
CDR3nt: TGCGCCAGCAGCTTGCTCGACTCTGCCCAGTACTTC
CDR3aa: CASSLLDSAQYF

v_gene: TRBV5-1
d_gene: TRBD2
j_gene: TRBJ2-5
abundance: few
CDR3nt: TGCGCCAGCAGCTTAGGCGGGAGGTACCAAGAGACCCAGTACTTC
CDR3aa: CASSLGGRYQETQYF

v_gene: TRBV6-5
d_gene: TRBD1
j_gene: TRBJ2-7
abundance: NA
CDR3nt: TGTGCCAGCAGTTCGTCGACAGGGGGTCCCTACGAGCAGTACTTC
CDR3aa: CASSSSTGGPYEQYF

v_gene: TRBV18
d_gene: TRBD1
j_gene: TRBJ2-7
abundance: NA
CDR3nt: TGTGCCAGCTCACCAACGGCAGGGGGCACCTACGAGCAGTACTTC
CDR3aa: CASSPTAGGTYEQYF

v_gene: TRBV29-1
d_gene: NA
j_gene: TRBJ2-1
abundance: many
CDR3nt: TGCAGCGACTCCCATGTGTCGAGCTCCTACAATGAGCAGTTCTTC
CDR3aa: CSDSHVSSSYNEQFF

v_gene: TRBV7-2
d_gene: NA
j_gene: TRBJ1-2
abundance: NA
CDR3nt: TGTGCCAGCAGCTTCGCCCGGGAGGGCGGCTACACCTTC
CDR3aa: CASSFAREGGYTF

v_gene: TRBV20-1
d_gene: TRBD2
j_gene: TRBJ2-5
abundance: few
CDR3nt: TGCAGTGCCTGGGACTACCGGGGCGGGACCCAGTACTTC
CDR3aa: CSAWDYRGGTQYF

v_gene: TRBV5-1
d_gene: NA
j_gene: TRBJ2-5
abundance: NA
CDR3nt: TGCGCCAGCAGCTTAGCGGGCGACCAACAAGAGACCCAGTACTTC
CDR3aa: CASSLAGDQQETQYF

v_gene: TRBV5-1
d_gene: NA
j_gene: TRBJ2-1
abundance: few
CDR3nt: TGCGCCAGCAGCTTAGCGGGCCGTGGGGTCGATGAGCAGTTCTTC
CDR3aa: CASSLAGRGVDEQFF

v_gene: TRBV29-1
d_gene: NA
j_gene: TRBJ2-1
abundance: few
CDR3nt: TGCAGCGTCGGACAGAGCTCCTACAATGAGCAGTTCTTC
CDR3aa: CSVGQSSYNEQFF

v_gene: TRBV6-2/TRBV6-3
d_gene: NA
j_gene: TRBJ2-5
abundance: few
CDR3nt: TGTGCCAGCAGGGAGCAAGGAGACGTGACGGGGGAGACCCAGTACTTC
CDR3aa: CASREQGDVTGETQYF

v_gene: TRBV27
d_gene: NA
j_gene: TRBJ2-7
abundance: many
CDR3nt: TGTGCCAGCAGTTTATTCATCGGGGTTGGGTACGAGCAGTACTTC
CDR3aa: CASSLFIGVGYEQYF

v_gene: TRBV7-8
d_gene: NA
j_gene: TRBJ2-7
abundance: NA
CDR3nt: TGTGCCAGCAGCCCACCAATGGAGTACGAGCAGTACTTC
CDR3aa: CASSPPMEYEQYF

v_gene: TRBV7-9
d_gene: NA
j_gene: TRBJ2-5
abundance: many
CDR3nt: TGTGCCAGCAGCTTACGGAGTGTAGGGCAAGAGACCCAGTACTTC
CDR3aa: CASSLRSVGQETQYF

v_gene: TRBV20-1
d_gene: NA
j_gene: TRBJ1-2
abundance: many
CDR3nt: TGCAGTGCTAGGGACTATGGCTACACCTTC
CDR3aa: CSARDYGYTF

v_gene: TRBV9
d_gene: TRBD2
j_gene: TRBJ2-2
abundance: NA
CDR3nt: TGTGCCAGCAGCCTCTTGCTAGCGGGAGGATCCGGGGAGCTGTTTTTT
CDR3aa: CASSLLLAGGSGELFF

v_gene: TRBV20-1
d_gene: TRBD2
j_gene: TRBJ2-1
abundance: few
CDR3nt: TGCAGTGCTAGACTAGCGGGAGGTCTCGAGCAGTTCTTC
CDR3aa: CSARLAGGLEQFF

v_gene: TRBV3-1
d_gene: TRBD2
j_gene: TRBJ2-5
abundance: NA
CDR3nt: TGTGCCAGCAGGAGACTAGCGGGAGGCTTCGAGACCCAGTACTTC
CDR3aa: CASRRLAGGFETQYF

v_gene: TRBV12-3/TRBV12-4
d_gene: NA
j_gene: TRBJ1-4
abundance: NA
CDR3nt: TGTGCCAGCAGCCTCCCAGGCAGCCAACTGTTTTTT
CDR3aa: CASSLPGSQLFF

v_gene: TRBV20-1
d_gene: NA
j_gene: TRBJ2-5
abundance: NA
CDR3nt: TGCAGTGCCAACAGGGTAGAGACCCAGTACTTC
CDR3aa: CSANRVETQYF

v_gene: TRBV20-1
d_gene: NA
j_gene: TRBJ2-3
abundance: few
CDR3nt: TGCAGTGCTAGTATGCAGGTAGATACGCAGTATTTT
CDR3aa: CSASMQVDTQYF

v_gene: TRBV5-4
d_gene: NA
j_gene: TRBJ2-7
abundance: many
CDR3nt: TGTGCCAGCAGCTTTAGGGGACCGGGGCCTACCTACGAGCAGTACTTC
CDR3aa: CASSFRGPGPTYEQYF

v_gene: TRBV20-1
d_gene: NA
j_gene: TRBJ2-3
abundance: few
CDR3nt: TGCAGTGCGGGGGGGCCGAGCACAGATACGCAGTATTTT
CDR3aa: CSAGGPSTDTQYF

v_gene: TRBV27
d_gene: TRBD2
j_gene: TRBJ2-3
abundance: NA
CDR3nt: TGTGCCAGCAGTCGACTAGCGGTTCCCGGGGCAGATACGCAGTATTTT
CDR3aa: CASSRLAVPGADTQYF

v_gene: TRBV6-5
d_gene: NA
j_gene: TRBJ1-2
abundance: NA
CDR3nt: TGTGCCAGCAGTTACTCGCCGGGAGGCTATGGCTACACCTTC
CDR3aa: CASSYSPGGYGYTF

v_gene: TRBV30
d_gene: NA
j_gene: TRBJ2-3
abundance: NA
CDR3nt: TGTGCCTGGATATGGGGGGACTTGGAAGATACGCAGTATTTT
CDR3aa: CAWIWGDLEDTQYF

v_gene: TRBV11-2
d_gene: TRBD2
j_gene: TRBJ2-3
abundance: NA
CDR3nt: TGTGCCAGCAGCTCCGGGGGACTAGCGACCACAGATACGCAGTATTTT
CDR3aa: CASSSGGLATTDTQYF

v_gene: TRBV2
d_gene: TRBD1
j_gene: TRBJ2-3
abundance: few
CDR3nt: TGTGCCAGCAGGCCCCGGACAGGGATAGATACGCAGTATTTT
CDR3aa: CASRPRTGIDTQYF

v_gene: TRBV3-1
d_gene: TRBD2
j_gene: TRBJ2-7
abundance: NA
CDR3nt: TGTGCCAGCAAGGATAGCGGGGGCCCCTACGAGCAGTACTTC
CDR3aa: CASKDSGGPYEQYF

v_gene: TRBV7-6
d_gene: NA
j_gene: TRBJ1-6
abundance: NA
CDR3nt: TGTGCCAGCAGCCCAACCCGGGCCATGGGGTCACCCCTCCACTTT
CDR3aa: CASSPTRAMGSPLHF

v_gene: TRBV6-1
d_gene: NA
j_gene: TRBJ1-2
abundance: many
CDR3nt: TGTGCCAGCAGGGACAGCGTCGGCTATGGCTACACCTTC
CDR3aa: CASRDSVGYGYTF

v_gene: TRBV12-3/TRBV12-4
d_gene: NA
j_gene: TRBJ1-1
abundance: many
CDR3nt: TGTGCCAGCAGTATCCTAGGGGGTTCTTTGAACACTGAAGCTTTCTTT
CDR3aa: CASSILGGSLNTEAFF

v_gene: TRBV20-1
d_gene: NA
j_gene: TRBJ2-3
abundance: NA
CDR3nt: TGCAGTGCCAACCCCGACAGGCCACCCACAGATACGCAGTATTTT
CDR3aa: CSANPDRPPTDTQYF

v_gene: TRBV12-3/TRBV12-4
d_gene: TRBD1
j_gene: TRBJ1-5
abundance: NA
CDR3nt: TGTGCCAGCAGCGGACAGGGGGCGATCCCCAATCAGCCCCAGCATTTT
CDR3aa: CASSGQGAIPNQPQHF

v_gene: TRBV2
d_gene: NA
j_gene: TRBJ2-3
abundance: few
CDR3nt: TGTGCCAGCCAGGCGGCTATCACAGATACGCAGTATTTT
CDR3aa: CASQAAITDTQYF

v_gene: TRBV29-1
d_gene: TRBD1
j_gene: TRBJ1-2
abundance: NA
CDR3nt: TGCAGCGTACGACAGGGAGGGGAAGGTGTCTACACCTTC
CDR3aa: CSVRQGGEGVYTF

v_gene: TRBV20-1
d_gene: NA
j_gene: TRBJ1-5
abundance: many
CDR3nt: TGCAGCGCGACCCCCCCGGGTAGCAATCAGCCCCAGCATTTT
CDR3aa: CSATPPGSNQPQHF

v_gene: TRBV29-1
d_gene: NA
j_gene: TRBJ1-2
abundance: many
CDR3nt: TGCAGCGTTGAGTTTCAGGGCTACACCTTC
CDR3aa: CSVEFQGYTF